This T cell receptor beta chain was found in a study of chemoradiotherapy in HPV16-positive cancers. Study in general: A couple of HPV16-positive patients' cells yielded candidate HPV-specific clones and common motifs. General study points: Candidate HPV-specific clones and E7-related TCR motifs grew in tumor during treatment. HPV-specific T cells were functionally defined from only two HPV16-positive patients. HPV-responsive T-cell expansion during chemoradiotherapy was linked to improved recurrence-free survival in HPV16-positive patients.

In its sample, this clone was seen once. Its antigen is unidentified. The CDR3 totals 14 residues. V was trimmed by 4 bases and J by 5 bases, leaving 16 bases between them. Germline-derived CDR1 and CDR2 are SGHRS and YFSETQ. Profiled with immunoSEQ multiplex PCR; TCRdb holds only in-frame clones, not every one. This sample has thousands of clones; 78% occur once, and the top ten carry about a fifth. The chain combines TRBV5-1 with TRBJ2-7; D might be TRBD2 (5 bases). This specimen was collected from a patient who underwent chemoradiotherapy. The sequence derives from a human donor with HPV-associated anogenital cancer. CDR3 DNA sequence: TGCGCCAGCAGCGATGGACTTAGAGGTGACGAGCAGTACTTC. It yields the protein CASSDGLRGDEQYF.